This is a list of T cell receptor beta chains from one sample in a study of beta chain features in type 1 diabetes. Method: immunoSEQ multiplex PCR; TCRdb's copy keeps in-frame clones and lacks some. The table includes under 950,000 clones, about a sixth detected once. Sequenced: naive CD4+ T cells from blood. These receptors originate from a woman aged 18-29 years in good health. Each CDR3 is given with its conserved first and last residue. Each record gives: D gene, clone size, J gene, V gene, CDR3 protein, CDR3 DNA. A D gene is named only where the DNA matches it firmly. Clone size is stated in some rows and not others, as once, few, many or a class when expanded.

d_call: TRBD2
clone_size: few
j_call: TRBJ2-4
v_call: TRBV6-5
cdr3_aa: CASSLILAGGKNIQYF
cdr3_nt: TGTGCCAGCAGTTTGATACTAGCGGGTGGTAAAAACATTCAGTACTTC

d_call: TRBD2
clone_size: .
j_call: TRBJ2-5
v_call: TRBV19
cdr3_aa: CASSRTRYQETQYF
cdr3_nt: TGTGCCAGTAGTAGGACTAGATACCAAGAGACCCAGTACTTC

d_call: .
clone_size: few
j_call: TRBJ2-7
v_call: TRBV2
cdr3_aa: CASRLETGREYEQYF
cdr3_nt: TGTGCCAGCAGGCTAGAGACAGGGAGGGAGTACGAGCAGTACTTC

d_call: TRBD2
clone_size: .
j_call: TRBJ2-1
v_call: TRBV4-3
cdr3_aa: CASSRKGLAGVNEQFF
cdr3_nt: TGCGCCAGCAGCCGAAAAGGCCTAGCGGGAGTCAATGAGCAGTTCTTC

d_call: TRBD2
clone_size: few
j_call: TRBJ2-2
v_call: TRBV18
cdr3_aa: CASSPPSLAGAGELFF
cdr3_nt: TGTGCCAGCTCACCGCCGAGTCTAGCGGGAGCCGGGGAGCTGTTTTTT

d_call: .
clone_size: .
j_call: TRBJ2-1
v_call: TRBV5-1
cdr3_aa: CASSLAGQTNNEQFF
cdr3_nt: TGCGCCAGCAGCTTGGCGGGACAAACGAACAATGAGCAGTTCTTC

d_call: .
clone_size: .
j_call: TRBJ1-6
v_call: TRBV27
cdr3_aa: CASGKRGPRSPLHF
cdr3_nt: TGTGCCAGCGGGAAAAGGGGTCCCCGTTCACCCCTCCACTTT

d_call: TRBD2
clone_size: few
j_call: TRBJ2-1
v_call: TRBV2
cdr3_aa: CASSDWGLINEQFF
cdr3_nt: TGTGCCAGCAGTGATTGGGGACTAATCAATGAGCAGTTCTTC

d_call: .
clone_size: few
j_call: TRBJ2-5
v_call: TRBV28
cdr3_aa: CASSFPKETQYF
cdr3_nt: TGTGCCAGCAGTTTCCCAAAAGAGACCCAGTACTTC

d_call: .
clone_size: .
j_call: TRBJ2-7
v_call: TRBV4-2
cdr3_aa: CASSQDIRRSGNEQYF
cdr3_nt: TGTGCCAGCAGCCAAGATATCCGCCGGTCGGGGAACGAGCAGTACTTC

d_call: .
clone_size: few
j_call: TRBJ2-7
v_call: TRBV5-6
cdr3_aa: CASSLAGRVIGEQYF
cdr3_nt: TGTGCCAGCAGCTTGGCCGGTCGTGTTATCGGGGAGCAGTACTTC